These T cell receptor beta chains were read from a single sample in a study of siplizumab effects on memory and regulatory T cells. Data came from immunoSEQ multiplex PCR; TCRdb stores just in-frame clones and leaves some out. The sample yields some 100,000 clones, less than 95% seen once. The sequenced sample consisted of Tregs sorted from blood. The receptors were gathered from a human donor in good health. CDR3s include the opening cysteine and the closing phenylalanine or tryptophan. A D gene is named only where the DNA matches it firmly. Rows may omit the clone size; those that give it use once, few, many or a size class.

abundance	d_gene	v_gene	j_gene	CDR3nt	CDR3aa
-	-	TRBV28	TRBJ2-2	TGTGCCAGCAGGGTTTTTGGGCAGTTTATCGCGAACACCGGGGAGCTGTTTTTT	CASRVFGQFIANTGELFF
once	TRBD1	TRBV5-1	TRBJ1-2	TGCGCCAGCAGCTTGGCTTGGCCCGGGACAGTCAACTATGGCTACACCTTC	CASSLAWPGTVNYGYTF
-	-	TRBV28	TRBJ2-7	TGTGCCAGCACACATCGAAGGGTACCGGCGTACGAGCAGTACTTC	CASTHRRVPAYEQYF
-	-	TRBV5-1	TRBJ2-7	TGCGCCAGCAGCTTATTAATTCGAGGGTCACCCTACGAGCAGTACTTC	CASSLLIRGSPYEQYF
-	-	TRBV5-1	TRBJ1-1	TGCGCCAGCAGCTTGAACACTGAAGCTTTCTTT	CASSLNTEAFF
-	-	TRBV5-6	TRBJ1-5	TGTGCCAGCAGCCTTGGGGGGATCCGAGGAAATCAGCCCCAGCATTTT	CASSLGGIRGNQPQHF
once	TRBD1	TRBV11-3	TRBJ2-2	TGTGCCAGCAGCTCGTCACGAACAGGGGGCGTTGGGAAGCTGTTTTTT	CASSSSRTGGVGKLFF
-	-	TRBV28	TRBJ2-7	TGTGCCAGCGGGGTGAGGGGACCTTACGAGCAGTACTTC	CASGVRGPYEQYF
-	-	TRBV2	TRBJ2-7	TGTGCCAGCAGACGTCAACCGGGAGTTGCCTACGAGCAGTACTTC	CASRRQPGVAYEQYF
-	-	TRBV19	TRBJ2-7	TGTGCCAGTAGCCTAACAGGGAAAACCTACGAGCAGTACTTC	CASSLTGKTYEQYF
-	-	TRBV7-2	TRBJ2-1	TGTGCCAGCAGCCCTTCCTCCGGGAGAGGGAATGAGCAGTTCTTC	CASSPSSGRGNEQFF
-	-	TRBV27	TRBJ2-3	TGTGCCAGCAGTTATAAAGGGCCCCTGGGAACAGATACGCAGTATTTT	CASSYKGPLGTDTQYF
-	TRBD1	TRBV28	TRBJ1-1	TGTGCCAGCAGTTTGGACAGGCGTTATGGGGGTGAAGCTTTCTTT	CASSLDRRYGGEAFF
-	TRBD1	TRBV4-1	TRBJ2-5	TGCGCCAGCAGCCTACTTGGGACAGGAGGAGAGACCCAGTACTTC	CASSLLGTGGETQYF
-	TRBD2	TRBV11-1	TRBJ2-3	TGTGCCAGCAGCCTAGTAGCGGGGCTTAACACAGATACGCAGTATTTT	CASSLVAGLNTDTQYF
-	-	TRBV19	TRBJ1-3	TGTGCCAGTAGTTCGGACGGTCTCTTTGGAAACACCATATATTTT	CASSSDGLFGNTIYF
-	-	TRBV15	TRBJ2-7	TGTGCCACCAGCAGAGACGGGCTGGACGAGCAGTACTTC	CATSRDGLDEQYF
-	TRBD2	TRBV6-1	TRBJ2-1	TGTGCCAGCAGTGATGGACTAGCGGGAGCAGTCTACAATGAGCAGTTCTTC	CASSDGLAGAVYNEQFF
-	-	TRBV7-6	TRBJ1-2	TGTGCCAGCAGCCCCACGAGCCTCAGGGGAGGCGACTACACCTTC	CASSPTSLRGGDYTF
once	-	TRBV15	TRBJ2-1	TGTGCCACCAGCAGAGGGGACGTCTCGGCGGGTTACAATGAGCAGTTCTTC	CATSRGDVSAGYNEQFF
-	-	TRBV29-1	TRBJ2-1	TGCAGCGGAATGTTGTGGACTTCCTACAATGAGCAGTTCTTC	CSGMLWTSYNEQFF
-	TRBD2	TRBV18	TRBJ2-5	TGTGCCAGCTCACCACTATACCGGACAAGCGGGAGTGAAGAGACCCAGTACTTC	CASSPLYRTSGSEETQYF
once	-	TRBV6-7	TRBJ2-1	TGTGCCAGCAGCCCTGAGCGGGAGCAGTTCTTC	CASSPEREQFF
-	TRBD1	TRBV19	TRBJ1-5	TGTGCCAGTAGTCTAGGACAGGGCTTAAAGCCCCAGCATTTT	CASSLGQGLKPQHF
-	TRBD2	TRBV27	TRBJ2-7	TGTGCCAGCAGTTCATACGCCTGGACTAGCCCCACCTACGAGCAGTACTTC	CASSSYAWTSPTYEQYF
-	-	TRBV7-9	TRBJ2-2	TGTGCCAGCAGCTTCTTCCGGGGGGCAACGGGGAACACCGGGGAGCTGTTTTTT	CASSFFRGATGNTGELFF
-	TRBD2	TRBV4-2	TRBJ2-5	TGTGCCAGCAGCCCGACTAGCGGGAGTGTGGAGACCCAGTACTTC	CASSPTSGSVETQYF
-	-	TRBV19	TRBJ2-3	TGTGCCAGTAGTCAAAGATGGGAACGGACAGATACGCAGTATTTT	CASSQRWERTDTQYF
-	-	TRBV11-2	TRBJ1-1	TGTGCCAGCAGCCCCAGCGAGGGGGGCTCTGAAGCTTTCTTT	CASSPSEGGSEAFF
-	-	TRBV19	TRBJ2-4	TGTGCCAGTAGTATATTTGGAAGGTTCAAGGCCAAAAACATTCAGTACTTC	CASSIFGRFKAKNIQYF
-	TRBD1	TRBV7-3	TRBJ2-2	TGTGCCAGCCATGGGACAGGACTATTTTCGAACACCGGGGAGCTGTTTTTT	CASHGTGLFSNTGELFF
-	-	TRBV4-1	TRBJ2-7	TGCGCCAGCAGCCAAGGAGGCCCGGTCGAGCCGAACCTTTACGAGCAGTACTTC	CASSQGGPVEPNLYEQYF
-	TRBD2	TRBV9	TRBJ2-1	TGTGCCAGCAGCGTAGAGGCGGGAGGCATCGGAATCTCCTACAATGAGCAGTTCTTC	CASSVEAGGIGISYNEQFF
-	TRBD2	TRBV5-1	TRBJ2-5	TGCGCCAGCAGCTTGTCGGAGGGGGGACTAGCGTCGGCGGAGACCCAGTACTTC	CASSLSEGGLASAETQYF
once	TRBD2	TRBV11-2	TRBJ2-2	TGTGCCAGCAGCTTAGATTACAGACTAGCGGGAAATACCGGGGAGCTGTTTTTT	CASSLDYRLAGNTGELFF
once	-	TRBV29-1	TRBJ1-4	TGCAGCGCAAACTCAGCTGCAACTAATGAAAAACTGTTTTTT	CSANSAATNEKLFF
-	-	TRBV5-4	TRBJ2-2	TGTGCCAGCAGCTTGGTTAAAAACACCGGGGAGCTGTTTTTT	CASSLVKNTGELFF
-	TRBD1	TRBV28	TRBJ1-1	TGTGCCAGTTATTCGGGACAGGGAAGTACTGAAGCTTTCTTT	CASYSGQGSTEAFF
-	TRBD1	TRBV28	TRBJ1-2	TGTGCCAGCAGTGAGGGGGCTCACGGCTACACCTTC	CASSEGAHGYTF
once	-	TRBV25-1	TRBJ2-7	TGTGCCAGCAGTGATTCGGGGGTTGCCGAGCAGTACTTC	CASSDSGVAEQYF
-	TRBD2	TRBV18	TRBJ2-1	TGTGCCAGCTCACCACGGACTAGCGGGACCAATGAGCAGTTCTTC	CASSPRTSGTNEQFF
-	-	TRBV5-4	TRBJ2-6	TGTGCCAGCAGCCGGACTGACACTGGGGCCAACGTCCTGACTTTC	CASSRTDTGANVLTF
-	-	TRBV11-2	TRBJ2-1	TGTGCCAGCAGCGCCCACGCTTTAGGGTTGGGGATGTACAATGAGCAGTTCTTC	CASSAHALGLGMYNEQFF
once	TRBD2	TRBV7-2	TRBJ2-7	TGTGCCAGCAGCCCCGGGGGGTGGTCCTACGAGCAGTACTTC	CASSPGGWSYEQYF
-	TRBD2	TRBV5-1	TRBJ2-3	TGCGCCAGCTCAGCGGGAGCTATGGATACGCAGTATTTT	CASSAGAMDTQYF
-	TRBD2	TRBV11-1	TRBJ2-2	TGTGCCAGCAGCTTCGGGACTAGCGGGAGTAGGTTGTTTTTT	CASSFGTSGSRLFF
-	TRBD1	TRBV7-9	TRBJ1-3	TGTGCCAGCAGCCGCATCGGACAGGGTATCCCTGGAAACACCATATATTTT	CASSRIGQGIPGNTIYF
-	-	TRBV18	TRBJ1-1	TGTGCCAGCTCACCACTACAGGGGAACACTGAAGCTTTCTTT	CASSPLQGNTEAFF